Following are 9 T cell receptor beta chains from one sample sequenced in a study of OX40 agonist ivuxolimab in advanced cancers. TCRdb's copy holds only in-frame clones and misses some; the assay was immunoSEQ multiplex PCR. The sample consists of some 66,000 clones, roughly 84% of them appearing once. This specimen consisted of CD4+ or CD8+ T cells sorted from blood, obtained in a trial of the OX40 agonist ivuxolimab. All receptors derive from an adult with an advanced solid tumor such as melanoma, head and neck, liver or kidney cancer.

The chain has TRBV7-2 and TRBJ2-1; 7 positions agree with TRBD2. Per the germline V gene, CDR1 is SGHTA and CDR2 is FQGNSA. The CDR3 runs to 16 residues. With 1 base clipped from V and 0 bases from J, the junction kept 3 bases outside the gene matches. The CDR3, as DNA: TGTGCCAGCAGCTTAGTCGGGGGGTCCTCCTACAATGAGCAGTTCTTC. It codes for CASSLVGGSSYNEQFF. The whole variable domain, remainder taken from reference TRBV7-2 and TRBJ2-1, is GAGVSQSPSNKVTEKGKDVELRCDPISGHTALYWYRQSLGQGLEFLIYFQGNSAPDKSGLPSDRFSAERTGGSVSTLTIQRTQQEDSAVYLCASSLVGGSSYNEQFFGPGTRLTVL.

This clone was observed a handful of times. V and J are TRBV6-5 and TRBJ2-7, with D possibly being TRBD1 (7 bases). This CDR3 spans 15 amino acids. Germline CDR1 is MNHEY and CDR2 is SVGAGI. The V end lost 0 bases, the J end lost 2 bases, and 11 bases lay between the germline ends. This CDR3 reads CASSYSRRGPYEQYF. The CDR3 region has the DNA TGTGCCAGCAGTTACTCGAGGAGGGGGCCCTACGAGCAGTACTTC.

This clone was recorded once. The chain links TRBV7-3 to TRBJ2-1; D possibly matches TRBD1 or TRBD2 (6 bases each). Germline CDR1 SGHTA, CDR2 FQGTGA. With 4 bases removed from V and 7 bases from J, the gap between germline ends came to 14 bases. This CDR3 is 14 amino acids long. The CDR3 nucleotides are TGTGCCAGCAGCTCATCGGGGGCGTTGAATGAGCAGTTCTTC. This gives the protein CASSSSGALNEQFF.

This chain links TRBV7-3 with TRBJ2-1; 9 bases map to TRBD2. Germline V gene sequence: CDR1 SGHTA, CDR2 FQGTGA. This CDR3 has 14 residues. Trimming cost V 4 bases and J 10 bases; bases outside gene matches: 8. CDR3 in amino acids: CASSSGTSRHEQFF. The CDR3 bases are TGTGCCAGCAGCTCAGGGACTAGCCGGCACGAGCAGTTCTTC.

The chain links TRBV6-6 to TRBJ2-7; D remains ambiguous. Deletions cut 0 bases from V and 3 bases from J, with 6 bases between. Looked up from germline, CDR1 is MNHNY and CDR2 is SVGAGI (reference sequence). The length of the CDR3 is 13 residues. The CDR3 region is CASSYSEHYEQYF. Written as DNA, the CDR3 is TGTGCCAGCAGTTACTCGGAGCACTACGAGCAGTACTTC.

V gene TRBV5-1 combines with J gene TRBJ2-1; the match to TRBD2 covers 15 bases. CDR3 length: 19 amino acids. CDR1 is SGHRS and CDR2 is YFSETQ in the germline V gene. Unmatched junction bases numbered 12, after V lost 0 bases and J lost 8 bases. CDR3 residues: CASSLAQLGLAGGSDEQFF. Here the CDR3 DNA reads TGCGCCAGCAGCTTGGCCCAACTCGGACTAGCGGGGGGGAGCGATGAGCAGTTCTTC.

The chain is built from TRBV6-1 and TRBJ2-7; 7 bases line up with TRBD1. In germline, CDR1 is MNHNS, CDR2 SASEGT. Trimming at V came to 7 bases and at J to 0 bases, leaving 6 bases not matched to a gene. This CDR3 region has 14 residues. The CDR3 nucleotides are TGTGCCAGCATGGGGACAGCCCTCTCCTACGAGCAGTACTTC. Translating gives CASMGTALSYEQYF.

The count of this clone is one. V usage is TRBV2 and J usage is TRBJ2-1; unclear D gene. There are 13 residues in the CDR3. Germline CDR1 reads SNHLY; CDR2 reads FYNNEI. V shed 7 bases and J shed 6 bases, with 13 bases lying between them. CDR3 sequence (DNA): TGTGCCAGCAACCTGGTCGCGATCAATGAGCAGTTCTTC. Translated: CASNLVAINEQFF.

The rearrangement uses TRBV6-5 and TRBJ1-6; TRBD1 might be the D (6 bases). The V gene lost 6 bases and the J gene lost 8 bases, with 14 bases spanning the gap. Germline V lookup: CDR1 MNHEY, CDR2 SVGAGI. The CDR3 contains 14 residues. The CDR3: CASSQGFPYSPLHF. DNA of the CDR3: TGTGCCAGCAGCCAGGGGTTTCCTTATTCACCCCTCCACTTT.